This T cell receptor beta chain was sequenced during a study of T cell responses to AZD1222 COVID-19 vaccine. Trimming cost V 0 bases and J 8 bases, with 16 bases left between them. The germline CDR1 and CDR2 sequences are LGHDT and YNNKEL (reference sequence). This CDR3 has 16 residues. The repertoire was sequenced with immunoSEQ multiplex PCR; TCRdb's copy has only in-frame clones and lacks some. The sample lists about 130,000 clones; around 85% were seen once. Study-level findings and limits: In a largely white British group with more females than males, clonal diversity was possibly underestimated. None of the repertoires were sampled until the peak T cell response had passed. At baseline, seropositivity was found in only a handful of AZD1222 recipients.

Doses given second, at about 4 or about 12 weeks, were pooled. For this clone: Its antigen is undetermined.

The source is an adult who received the AZD1222 COVID-19 vaccine. Sample: peripheral blood, taken 28 days after the second AZD1222 dose. This chain uses TRBV3-1 (or the pseudogene TRBV3-2) with TRBJ1-4; tentative D call: TRBD1 (5 bases). The CDR3 coding sequence is TGTGCCAGCAGCCAAGAGGGTGGGGGGTCCGGCGAAAAACTGTTTTTT. Its translation is CASSQEGGGSGEKLFF.